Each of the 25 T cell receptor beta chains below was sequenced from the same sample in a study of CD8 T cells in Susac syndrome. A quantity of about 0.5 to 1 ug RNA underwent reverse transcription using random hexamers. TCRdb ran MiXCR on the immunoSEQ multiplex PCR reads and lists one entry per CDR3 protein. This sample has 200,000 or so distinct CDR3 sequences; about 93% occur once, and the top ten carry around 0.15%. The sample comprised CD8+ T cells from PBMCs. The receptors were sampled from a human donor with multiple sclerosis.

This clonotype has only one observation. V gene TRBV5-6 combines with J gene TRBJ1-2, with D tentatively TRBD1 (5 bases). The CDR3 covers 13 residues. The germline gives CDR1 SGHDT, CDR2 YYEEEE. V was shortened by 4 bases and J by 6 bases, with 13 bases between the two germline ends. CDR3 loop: CASSPGTVHGYTF. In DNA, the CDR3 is TGTGCCAGCAGCCCCGGGACCGTCCATGGCTACACCTTC.

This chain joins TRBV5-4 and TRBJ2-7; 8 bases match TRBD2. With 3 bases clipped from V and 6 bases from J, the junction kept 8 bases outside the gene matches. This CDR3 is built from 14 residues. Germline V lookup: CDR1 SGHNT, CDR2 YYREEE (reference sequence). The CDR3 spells CASSSPLRGGEQYF. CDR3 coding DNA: TGTGCCAGCAGCTCCCCTCTCCGGGGGGGCGAGCAGTACTTC. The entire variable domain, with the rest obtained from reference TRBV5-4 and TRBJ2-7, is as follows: ETGVTQSPTHLIKTRGQQVTLRCSSQSGHNTVSWYQQALGQGPQFIFQYYREEENGRGNFPPRFSGLQFPNYSSELNVNALELDDSALYLCASSSPLRGGEQYFGPGTRLTVT.

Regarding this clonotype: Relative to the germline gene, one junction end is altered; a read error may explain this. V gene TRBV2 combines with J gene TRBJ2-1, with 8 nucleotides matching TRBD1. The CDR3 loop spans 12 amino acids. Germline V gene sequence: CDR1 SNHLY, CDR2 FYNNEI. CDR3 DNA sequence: TGTGCCAGCACCCTTCAGGGGGCTGAGTTAGTCTTC. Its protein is CASTLQGAELVF.

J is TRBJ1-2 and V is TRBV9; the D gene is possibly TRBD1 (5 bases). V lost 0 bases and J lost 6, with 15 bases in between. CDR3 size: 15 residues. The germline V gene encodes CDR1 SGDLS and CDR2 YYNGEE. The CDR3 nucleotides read TGTGCCAGCAGCGTAGACGACAGCCTCCGGGATGGCTACACCTTC. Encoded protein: CASSVDDSLRDGYTF.

The CDR3 sequence: CASSWVGAIPTRDGYTF. CDR3 bases: TGTGCCAGCAGTTGGGTGGGGGCAATTCCCACTAGAGATGGCTACACCTTC. This sequence joins TRBV12-3 or TRBV12-4 and TRBJ1-2, with D perhaps matching TRBD1 (6 bases). The CDR3 sequence is 17 residues long. Trimming took off 4 bases at V and 6 bases at J, with 24 bases between the two ends.

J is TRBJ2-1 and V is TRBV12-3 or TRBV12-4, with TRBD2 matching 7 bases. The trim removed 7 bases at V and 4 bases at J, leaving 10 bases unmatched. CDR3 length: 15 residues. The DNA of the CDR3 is TGTGCCAGCACCATAAGCGGGGCCCCATACAATGAGCAGTTCTTC. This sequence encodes CASTISGAPYNEQFF.

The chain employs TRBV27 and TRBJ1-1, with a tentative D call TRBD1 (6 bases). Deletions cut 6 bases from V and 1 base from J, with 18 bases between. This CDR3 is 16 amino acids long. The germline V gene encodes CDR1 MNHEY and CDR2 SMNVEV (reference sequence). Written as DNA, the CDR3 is TGTGCCAGCAGATCGGACAGCGGGGGTGCGAACACTGAAGCTTTCTTT. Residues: CASRSDSGGANTEAFF.

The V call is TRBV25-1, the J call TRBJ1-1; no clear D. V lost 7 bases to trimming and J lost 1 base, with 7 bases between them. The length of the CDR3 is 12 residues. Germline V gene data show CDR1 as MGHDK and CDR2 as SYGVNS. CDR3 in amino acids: CASMWENTEAFF. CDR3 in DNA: TGTGCCAGCATGTGGGAGAACACTGAAGCTTTCTTT. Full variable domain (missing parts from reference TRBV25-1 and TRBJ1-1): EADIYQTPRYLVIGTGKKITLECSQTMGHDKMYWYQQDPGMELHLIHYSYGVNSTEKGDLSSESTVSRIRTEHFPLTLESARPSHTSQYLCASMWENTEAFFGQGTRLTVV.

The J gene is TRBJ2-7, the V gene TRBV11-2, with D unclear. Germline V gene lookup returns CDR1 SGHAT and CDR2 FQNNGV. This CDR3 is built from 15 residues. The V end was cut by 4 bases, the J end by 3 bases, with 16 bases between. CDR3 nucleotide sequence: TGTGCCAGCAGCTCTGGTCCGGTGCAGGACTACGAGCAGTACTTC. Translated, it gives CASSSGPVQDYEQYF.

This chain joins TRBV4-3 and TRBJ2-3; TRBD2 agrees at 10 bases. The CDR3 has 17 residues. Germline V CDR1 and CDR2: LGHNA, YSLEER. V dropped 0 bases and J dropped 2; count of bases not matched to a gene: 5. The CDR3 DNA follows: TGCGCCAGCAGCCAAGATAGGCTAGCGGGAGCCACAGATACGCAGTATTTT. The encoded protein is CASSQDRLAGATDTQYF.

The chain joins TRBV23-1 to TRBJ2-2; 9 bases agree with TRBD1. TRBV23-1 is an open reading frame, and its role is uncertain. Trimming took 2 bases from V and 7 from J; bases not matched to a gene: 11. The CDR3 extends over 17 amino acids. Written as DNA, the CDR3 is TGCGCCAGCAGTCAAAGCTATAGGGACAGGGCGGACGGGGAGCTGTTTTTT. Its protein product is CASSQSYRDRADGELFF.

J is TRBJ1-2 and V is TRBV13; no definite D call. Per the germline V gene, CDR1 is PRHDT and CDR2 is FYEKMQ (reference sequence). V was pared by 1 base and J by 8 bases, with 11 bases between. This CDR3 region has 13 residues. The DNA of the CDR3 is TGTGCCAGCAGCTTAGAGGATATCGGAGGCTACACCTTC. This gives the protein CASSLEDIGGYTF.

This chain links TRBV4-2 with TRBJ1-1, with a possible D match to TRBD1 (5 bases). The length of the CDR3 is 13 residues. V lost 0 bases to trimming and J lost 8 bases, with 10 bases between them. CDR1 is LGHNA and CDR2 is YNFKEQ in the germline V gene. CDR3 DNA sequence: TGTGCCAGCAGCCAAGAATTGACAGTCGAAGCTTTCTTT. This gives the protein CASSQELTVEAFF.

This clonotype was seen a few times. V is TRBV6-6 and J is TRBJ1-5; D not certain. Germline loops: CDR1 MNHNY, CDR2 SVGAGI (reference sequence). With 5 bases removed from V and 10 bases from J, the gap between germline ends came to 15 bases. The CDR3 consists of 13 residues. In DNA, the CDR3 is TGTGCCAGCAGTGACGGGCCTTTGGGCCCCCAGCATTTT. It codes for CASSDGPLGPQHF.

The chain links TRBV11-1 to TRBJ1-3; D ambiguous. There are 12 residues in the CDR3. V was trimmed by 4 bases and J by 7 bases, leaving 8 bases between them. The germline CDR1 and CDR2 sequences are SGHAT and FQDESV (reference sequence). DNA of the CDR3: TGTGCCAGCAGCTCGTCCTGGAACACCATATATTTT. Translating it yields CASSSSWNTIYF.

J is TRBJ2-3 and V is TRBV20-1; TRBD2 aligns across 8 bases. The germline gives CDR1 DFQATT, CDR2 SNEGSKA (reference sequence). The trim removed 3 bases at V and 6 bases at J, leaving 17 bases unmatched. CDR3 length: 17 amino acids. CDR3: CSARGGVAGRVTDTQYF. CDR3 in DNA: TGCAGTGCTAGGGGGGGGGTAGCGGGGAGGGTAACTGATACGCAGTATTTT.

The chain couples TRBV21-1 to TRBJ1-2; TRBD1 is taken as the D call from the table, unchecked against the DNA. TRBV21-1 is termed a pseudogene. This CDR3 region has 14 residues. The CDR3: CASSSSRQGYGYTF. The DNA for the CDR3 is TGTGCCAGCAGCAGCTCAAGACAGGGCTATGGCTACACCTTC.

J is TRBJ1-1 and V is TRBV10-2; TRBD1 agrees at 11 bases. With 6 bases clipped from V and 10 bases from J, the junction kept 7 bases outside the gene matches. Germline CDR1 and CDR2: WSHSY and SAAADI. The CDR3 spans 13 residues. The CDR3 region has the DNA TGCGCCAGCAGGGACAGGGGGCATGATAGAGCTTTCTTT. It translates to CASRDRGHDRAFF.

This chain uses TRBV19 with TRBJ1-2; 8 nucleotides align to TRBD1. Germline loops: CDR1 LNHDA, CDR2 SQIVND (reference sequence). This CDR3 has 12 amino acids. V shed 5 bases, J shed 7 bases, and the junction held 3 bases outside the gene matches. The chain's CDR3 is CASSQGALGYTF. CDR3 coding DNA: TGTGCCAGTAGTCAGGGGGCGCTTGGCTACACCTTC.

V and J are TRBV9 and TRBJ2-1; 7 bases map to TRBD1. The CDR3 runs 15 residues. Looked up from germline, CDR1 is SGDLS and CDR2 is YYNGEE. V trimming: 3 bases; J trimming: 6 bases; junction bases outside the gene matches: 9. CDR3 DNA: TGTGCCAGCAGCGGCCGGGACAGAGAACTCAATGAGCAGTTCTTC. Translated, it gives CASSGRDRELNEQFF.

CDR3 coding DNA: TGCAGCGTAACCGGGTCAGGCGGCCCCGGGAGAACTGAAGCTTTCTTT. Residues: CSVTGSGGPGRTEAFF. This chain uses TRBV29-1 with TRBJ1-1, with D uncertain. Germline V lookup: CDR1 SQVTM, CDR2 ANQGSEA. This CDR3 is built from 16 residues. Trimming took off 6 bases at V and 5 bases at J, with 25 bases between the two ends.

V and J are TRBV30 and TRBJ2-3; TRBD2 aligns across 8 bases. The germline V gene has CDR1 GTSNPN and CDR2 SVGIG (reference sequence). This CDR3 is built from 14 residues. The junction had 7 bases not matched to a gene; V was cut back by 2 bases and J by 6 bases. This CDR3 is CAWSLAGPDDTQYF. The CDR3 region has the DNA TGTGCCTGGAGTTTAGCGGGACCCGATGATACGCAGTATTTT.

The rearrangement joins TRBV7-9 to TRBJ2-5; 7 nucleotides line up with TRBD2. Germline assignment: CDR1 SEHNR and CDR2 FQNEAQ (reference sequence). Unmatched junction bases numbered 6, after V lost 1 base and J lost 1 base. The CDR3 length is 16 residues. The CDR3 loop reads CASSLGVAGSQETQYF. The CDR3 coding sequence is TGTGCCAGCAGCTTAGGAGTAGCGGGTTCCCAAGAGACCCAGTACTTC.

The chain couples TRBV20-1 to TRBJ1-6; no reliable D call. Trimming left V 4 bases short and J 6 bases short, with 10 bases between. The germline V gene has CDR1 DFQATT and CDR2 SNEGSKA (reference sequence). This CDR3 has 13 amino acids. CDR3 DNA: TGCAGTGCTATGGACGGCAGTAATTCACCCCTCCACTTT. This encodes CSAMDGSNSPLHF.

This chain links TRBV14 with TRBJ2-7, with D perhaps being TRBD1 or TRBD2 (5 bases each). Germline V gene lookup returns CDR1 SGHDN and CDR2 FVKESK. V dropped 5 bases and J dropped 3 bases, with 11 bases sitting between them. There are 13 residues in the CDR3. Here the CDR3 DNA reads TGTGCCAGCAGCGGGGACGGCAACTACGAGCAGTACTTC. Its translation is CASSGDGNYEQYF.